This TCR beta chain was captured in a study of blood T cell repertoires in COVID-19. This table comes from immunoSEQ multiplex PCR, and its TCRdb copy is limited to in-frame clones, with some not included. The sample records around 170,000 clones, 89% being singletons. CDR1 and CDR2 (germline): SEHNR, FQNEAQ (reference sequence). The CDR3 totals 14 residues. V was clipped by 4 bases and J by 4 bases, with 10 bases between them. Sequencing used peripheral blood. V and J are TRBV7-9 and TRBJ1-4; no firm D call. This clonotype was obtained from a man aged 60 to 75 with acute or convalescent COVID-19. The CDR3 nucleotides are TGTGCCAGCAGCTCCCCCCAGATTAATGAAAAACTGTTTTTT. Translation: CASSSPQINEKLFF.